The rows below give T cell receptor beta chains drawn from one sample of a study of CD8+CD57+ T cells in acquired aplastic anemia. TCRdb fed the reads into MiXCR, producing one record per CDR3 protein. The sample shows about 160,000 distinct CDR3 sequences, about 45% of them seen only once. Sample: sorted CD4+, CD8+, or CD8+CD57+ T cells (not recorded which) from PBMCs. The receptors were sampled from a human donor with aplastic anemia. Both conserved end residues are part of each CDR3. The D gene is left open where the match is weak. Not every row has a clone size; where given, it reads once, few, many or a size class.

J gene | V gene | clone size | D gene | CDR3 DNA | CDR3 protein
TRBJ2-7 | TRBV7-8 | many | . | TGTGCCAGCAGCTCACAGGGTTCGGCCTACGAGCAGTACTTC | CASSSQGSAYEQYF
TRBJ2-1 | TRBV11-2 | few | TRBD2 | TGTGCCAGCAGCTTAGGGACTAGCGGGGGGGAGCAGTTCTTC | CASSLGTSGGEQFF
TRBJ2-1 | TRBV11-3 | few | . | TGTGCCAGCAGCTTGCAGGGTTCCAACAATGAGCAGTTCTTC | CASSLQGSNNEQFF
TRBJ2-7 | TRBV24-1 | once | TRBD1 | TGTGCCACCAGTGATTTTACCGGGACAGGGATCTACGAGCAGTACTTC | CATSDFTGTGIYEQYF
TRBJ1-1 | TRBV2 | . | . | TGTGCCAGGTCCCGGGACAAAGCTTTCTTT | CARSRDKAFF
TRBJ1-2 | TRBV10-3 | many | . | TGTGCCATCAGTTCCTTCGACGGGGCTTCCTATGGCTACACCTTC | CAISSFDGASYGYTF
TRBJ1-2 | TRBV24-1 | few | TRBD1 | TGTGCCATCGGGACAGGGCTAAGTGGCTACACCTTC | CAIGTGLSGYTF
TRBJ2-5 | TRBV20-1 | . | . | TGCAGTGCTCCAGGGGGGGTAGAGACCCAGTACTTC | CSAPGGVETQYF
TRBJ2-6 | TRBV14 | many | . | TGTGCCAGCAGCCACACATTAGGGACTGGGGCCAACGTCCTGACTTTC | CASSHTLGTGANVLTF
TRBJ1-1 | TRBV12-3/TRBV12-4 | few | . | TGTGCCAGCGGAAGGGGTTTCGATGCTGAAGCTTTCTTT | CASGRGFDAEAFF
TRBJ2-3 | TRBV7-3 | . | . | TGTGCCAGCAGCTTAAACTCGGCAGATACGCAGTATTTT | CASSLNSADTQYF
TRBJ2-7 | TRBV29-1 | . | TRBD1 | TGCAGCGTTGAAGAACAGGGGGCTTCCTACGAGCAGTACTTC | CSVEEQGASYEQYF
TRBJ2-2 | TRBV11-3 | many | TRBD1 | TGTGCCAGCAGCTACGGACAGGGGAACACCGGGGAGCTGTTTTTT | CASSYGQGNTGELFF
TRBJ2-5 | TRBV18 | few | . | TGTGCCAGCTCACCATCTGCCTGGGAATCAGAGACCCAGTACTTC | CASSPSAWESETQYF
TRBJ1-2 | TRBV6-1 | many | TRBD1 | TGTGCCAGCGGAAACCGGGACAGGGTTTATGGCTACACCTTC | CASGNRDRVYGYTF
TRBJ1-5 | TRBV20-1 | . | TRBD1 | TGCAGTGCTGATACAGGGGGCTGGGAGCCCCAGCATTTT | CSADTGGWEPQHF
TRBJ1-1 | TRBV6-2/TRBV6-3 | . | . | TGTGCCAGCAGTTACAAGGCACGGACTGAAGCTTTCTTT | CASSYKARTEAFF
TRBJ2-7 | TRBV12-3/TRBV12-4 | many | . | TGTGCCAGCAGTTATGTTCATTGGAGCTACGAGCAGTACTTC | CASSYVHWSYEQYF
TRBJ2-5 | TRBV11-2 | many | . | TGTGCCAGCAGCTTAGGTGGCGGGGAAAAAGAGACCCAGTACTTC | CASSLGGGEKETQYF
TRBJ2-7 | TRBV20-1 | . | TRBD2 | TGCAGTGCTAGAGATGGGACTAGCGGGAACACCGGGGAGCAGTACTTC | CSARDGTSGNTGEQYF
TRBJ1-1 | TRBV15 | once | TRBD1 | TGTGCCACCAGCAGGGGGACAGATACGAACACTGAAGCTTTCTTT | CATSRGTDTNTEAFF
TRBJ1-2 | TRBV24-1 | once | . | TGTGCCACCAGTGATCCCCAGGGGAGAGGCGGCTACACCTTC | CATSDPQGRGGYTF
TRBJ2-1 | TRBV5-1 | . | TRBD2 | TGCGCCAGCAGCCCAGGTAGCGGGGAGTCCTACAATGAGCAGTTCTTC | CASSPGSGESYNEQFF
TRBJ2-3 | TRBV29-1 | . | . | TGCAGCGTTGTAAGTGGATCCACAGATACGCAGTATTTT | CSVVSGSTDTQYF
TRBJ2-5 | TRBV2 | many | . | TGTGCCAGCACTGCACAGGGAAAGGGGCAAGAGACCCAGTACTTC | CASTAQGKGQETQYF
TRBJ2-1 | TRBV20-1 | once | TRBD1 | TGCAGTGCCAGCAGTAGCTGGGACAGGGGCAATGAGCAGTTCTTC | CSASSSWDRGNEQFF
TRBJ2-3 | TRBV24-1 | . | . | TGTGCCACCAGTGATTCGCGCGGGGGCACAGATACGCAGTATTTT | CATSDSRGGTDTQYF
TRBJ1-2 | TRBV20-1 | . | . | TGCAGTGGTTTGACTGGGACATTTCATGGCTACACCTTC | CSGLTGTFHGYTF
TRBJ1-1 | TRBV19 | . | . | TGTGCCAGTAGTATAGCGTTGAGGACTGAAGCTTTCTTT | CASSIALRTEAFF
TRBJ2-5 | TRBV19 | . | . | TGTGCCAGCCCGGGTGAGGGTGGGCCGACCCAGTACTTC | CASPGEGGPTQYF
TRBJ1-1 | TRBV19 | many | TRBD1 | TGTGCCACCAGGGGGGCCACTGAAGCTTTCTTT | CATRGATEAFF
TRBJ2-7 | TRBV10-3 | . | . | TGTGCCATCATTAGACAGGGAGGCGAGCAGTACTTC | CAIIRQGGEQYF
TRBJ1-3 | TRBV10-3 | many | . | TGTGCCATCAGTGAGGGAACGTTAGGTGGAAACACCATATATTTT | CAISEGTLGGNTIYF
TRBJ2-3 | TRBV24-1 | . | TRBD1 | TGTGCCACCAGTGACCAAAGGACAGGGCCCCAGCAGTATTTT | CATSDQRTGPQQYF
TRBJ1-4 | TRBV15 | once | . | TGTGCCACCAGCAGAGAGGGGCGGGAAAAACTGTTTTTT | CATSREGREKLFF
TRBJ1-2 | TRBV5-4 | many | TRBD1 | TGTGCCAGCAGTCAGCCCCTCCAGGACAGGTCTAACTATGGCTACACCTTC | CASSQPLQDRSNYGYTF
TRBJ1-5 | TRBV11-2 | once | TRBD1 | TGTGCCAGCAGCTTAAGTTTAGGGACAGGGGGTCAGCCCCAGCATTTT | CASSLSLGTGGQPQHF
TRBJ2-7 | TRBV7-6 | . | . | TGTGCCAGCAGCGCGGGACAGTTGGAGGGCGAGCAGTACTTC | CASSAGQLEGEQYF
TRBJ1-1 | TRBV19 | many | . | TGTGCCAGTAGTATTGGCGGGGGGTGGAACACTGAAGCTTTCTTT | CASSIGGGWNTEAFF
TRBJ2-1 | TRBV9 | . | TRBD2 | TGTGCCAGCACCGCAAGCGGGGGGGCCCACAATGAGCAGTTCTTC | CASTASGGAHNEQFF
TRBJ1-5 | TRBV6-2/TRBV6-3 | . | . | TGTGCCAGCAGTTACCTAGATAGCAATCAGCCCCAGCATTTT | CASSYLDSNQPQHF
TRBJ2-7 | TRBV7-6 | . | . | TGTGCCAGCGGCCTAGCTTCCGGGAGCTCCTACGAGCAGTACTTC | CASGLASGSSYEQYF
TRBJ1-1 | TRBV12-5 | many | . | TGTGCTAGTGGTTTGGTACAGGGGAACACTGAAGCTTTCTTT | CASGLVQGNTEAFF
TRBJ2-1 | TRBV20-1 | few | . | TGCAGTGCTAGAGATTTTAATCCTTCCCCTGAGCAGTTCTTC | CSARDFNPSPEQFF
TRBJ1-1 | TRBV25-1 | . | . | TGTGCCAGCAGTGATTTCCGGTTGGCTTTCTTT | CASSDFRLAFF
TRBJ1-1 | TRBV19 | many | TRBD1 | TGTGCCAGTAGTACCGGGACAGGGAAAAGTAAAAACACTGAAGCTTTCTTT | CASSTGTGKSKNTEAFF
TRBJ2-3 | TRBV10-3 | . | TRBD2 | TGTGCCATCAGTGAACCGGGACTAGTGACAGATACGCAGTATTTT | CAISEPGLVTDTQYF
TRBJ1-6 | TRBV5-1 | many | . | TGCGCCAGCAGAACTTCCCCTTCCGTCCCCGTTTCACCCCTCCACTTT | CASRTSPSVPVSPLHF
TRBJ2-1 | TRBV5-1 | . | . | TGCGCCAGCAGCGACCCAGGTGGTGAGCAGTTCTTC | CASSDPGGEQFF
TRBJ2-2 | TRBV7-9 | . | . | TGTGCCAGGCGACAGGACACCGGGGAGCTGTTTTTT | CARRQDTGELFF
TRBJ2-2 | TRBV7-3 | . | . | TGTGCCAGCAGCTTTCTAGGAGGGGAGCTGTTTTTT | CASSFLGGELFF
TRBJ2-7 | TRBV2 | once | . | TGTGCCAGCAGTGTTTCCACACTGGGCGAGCAGTACTTC | CASSVSTLGEQYF
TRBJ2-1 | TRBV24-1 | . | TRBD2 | TGTGCCACCAGTGATTTAGCTAGCGGGTTGAGTGAGCAGTTCTTC | CATSDLASGLSEQFF
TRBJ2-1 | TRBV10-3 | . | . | TGTGCCATCACCGATCCAGGGGACTCCGACAATGAGCAGTTCTTC | CAITDPGDSDNEQFF
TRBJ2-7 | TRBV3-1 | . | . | TGTGCCAGCAGCTGGAGATTAGGGGTCGAGCAGTACTTC | CASSWRLGVEQYF
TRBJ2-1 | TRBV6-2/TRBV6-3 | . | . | TGTGCCAGCAATGTACCTAGCAATGAGCAGTTCTTC | CASNVPSNEQFF
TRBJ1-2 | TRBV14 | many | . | TGTGCCAGCAGCCAAGAAGGAGTAAGGGCGCGGGGCTACACCTTC | CASSQEGVRARGYTF